The table lists the clone carrying this T cell receptor (beta chain) with a count of one. Antigen specificity is unknown. The CDR3 length is 16 residues. Germline CDR1 and CDR2: LNHDA and SQIVND (reference sequence). The ends were cut back, 3 bases at V and 7 bases at J, with 16 bases in the middle. This entry comes from a study of T cell responses to AZD1222 COVID-19 vaccine. Study-level points and caveats: Repertoire sampling happened only post peak T cell response. Spike-specific TCR depth and breadth grew after two AZD1222 doses.

The assay was immunoSEQ multiplex PCR, and TCRdb's table has in-frame clones only and misses some. The sample yields some 94,000 clones, around nine tenths seen once. The chain employs TRBV19 and TRBJ1-6; D remains unclear. The specimen comprised peripheral blood, sampled on day 0 of AZD1222 vaccination. This TCR came from an adult in good health. CDR3 residues: CASSILAGRTNSPLHF. DNA for the CDR3: TGTGCCAGTAGTATCCTCGCCGGGAGAACCAATTCACCCCTCCACTTT.